Sequencing of this T cell receptor beta chain was carried out in a study of beta chain features in type 1 diabetes (dated by TCRdb to 2017 to 2018). For the wider study: Patients and healthy donors did not differ in mean age, gender distribution, total cell number or subset yield. Regulatory and stem cell-like memory subsets were isolated from only 8 patients and about eight healthy donors, whereas naive and central memory subsets came from all 30 or so donors. A total of some 100,000,000 sorted cells were examined across all samples, and a strong correlation was observed between cell number per subset and RNA yield. The study compared TCRB repertoires of sorted circulating CD4+ T cell subsets between recently diagnosed type 1 diabetes patients and matched healthy donors. Broad study findings and their caveats: At VDJ recombination sites, patients with type 1 diabetes made fewer insertions and deleted more nucleotides, a pattern implying thymic rearrangement abnormalities. Because small numbers of individuals were included in the HLA sub-analyses, any influence of HLA type on TCRB rearrangement was left unresolved. In all four CD4+ subsets, TCRB CDR3 length was moderately but significantly shorter in type 1 diabetes patients. Sequencing cDNA rather than genomic DNA could over-represent highly expressing activated cells, although activation and CD3 levels did not differ between groups. Shorter templates might be favored by PCR, yet because patient and control samples were amplified and corrected together, any such skew would affect both groups equally. Naive, central memory and regulatory TCRB repertoires appeared to be more alike among patients than among healthy donors.

A single peripheral blood draw of about 116 mL on average was collected from each donor into heparinised tubes. A BD FACSAria II and a panel including CD45RO, CCR7, CD25, CD127, CD95 and CD27 were used to sort naive, central memory, regulatory and stem cell-like memory CD4+ T cells. A purity above 98% was achieved for all sorted populations. PBMCs were isolated right away by Lymphoprep density gradient centrifugation and were stained directly, without culture. So that batch effects would be minimized, each experiment stained and sorted samples in pairs, pairing one healthy donor with one patient. CDR1 SEHNR and CDR2 FQNEAQ were looked up in the germline V gene (reference sequence). V is trimmed back by 2 bases and J by 4 bases, and the junction contains 7 bases that no gene match accounts for. Including the terminal cysteine and phenylalanine, the CDR3 comprises 15 residues. Just CDR3 DNA is preserved here, 45 bases in frame from base 1.

In the case of this clone: Its antigen specificity is not known. No base qualities exist here, and no much larger clone lies one base off it.

The entire amount of isolated RNA was reverse transcribed using the High Capacity cDNA Reverse Transcription Kit, so the sequenced TCRB transcripts were expressed ones. Naive, central memory and regulatory T cell samples underwent deep immunoSEQ sequencing, averaging around 3.7 million total reads per sample. After sorted cells were lysed in RLT buffer, RNA was extracted with DNase-treated RNeasy Micro or Mini kits, with the choice depending on cell number. Each cell subset was processed on its own to prevent cross-contamination, while patient and healthy donor samples were processed together. TCRB sequences were amplified from cDNA with the immunoSEQ multiplex PCR, producing 87-bp fragments spanning the CDR3 region. The amplicons were sequenced using the Illumina HiSeq platform. In the original analysis: PCR bias was computationally corrected using synthetic template baselines, reads within Hamming distance 2 were collapsed, and singletons that could not be merged were discarded. By aligning reads against IMGT, V, D and J genes, CDR3 length, and insertions or deletions at six rearrangement sites were assigned. Within each subset, clonotype counts were normalized to sorted cell number, after which true diversity and Gini coefficients were computed with the tcR R package. The overlap coefficient, calculated on TCRB nucleotide sequences, was used to quantify repertoire sharing. Out-of-frame TCRB sequences from naive cells were analyzed as a proxy for the pre-selection repertoire. The clones in this table, taken by TCRdb from immuneACCESS, are in-frame only. Not every clone is retained; where verified, under half of the shortfall comes from an unresolved V gene, and the cause of the rest is unknown. The D gene and trimming were derived from the DNA, and the V and J assignments and clone size from that table. The table for this sample lists around 350,000 clones; approximately 12% of them were counted only once. The ten largest account for around 0.02% of the sample.

This sequence originates from a man aged 18 to 35 in good health. The chain couples TRBV7-9 to TRBJ2-7, and TRBD2 matches 8 of the central bases. The source material was naive CD4+ T cells from blood. The sample's cell subset or site, from its label and the paper: true naive CD4+ T cells. CDR3 protein: CASSLLIAGRYEQYF. At the DNA level, the sequence is TGTGCCAGCAGCTTATTGATAGCGGGACGGTACGAGCAGTACTTC.